These 2 T cell receptor beta chains were all obtained from the same sample, sequenced in a study of T cells in localized non-small cell lung cancer. Assay: immunoSEQ multiplex PCR; the TCRdb copy retains only in-frame clones and omits some. Counted here are about 30,000 clones, about 88% occurring once; the ten biggest clones make up around 3.2%. The sequences come from peripheral blood, collected before any cancer treatment. The receptors derive from an older female donor with stage I lung adenocarcinoma.

The genes are TRBV7-6 and TRBJ2-5; a weak D match, TRBD2 (5 bases). The J call is doubtful: the DNA matches TRBJ2-7 better. The CDR3 length is 13 residues. Germline V CDR1 and CDR2: SGHVS, FNYEAQ. CDR3 region: CASSLNGAYEQYF. The CDR3, as DNA: TGTGCCAGCAGCTTGAACGGGGCCTACGAGCAGTACTTC.

CDR3 DNA: TGTGCCAGCAGCCAAGATCTGCAGGGTATTGAAGAGACCCAGTACTTC. Translation: CASSQDLQGIEETQYF. The chain links TRBV4-2 to TRBJ2-5, with D tentatively TRBD1 (5 bases). Germline V gives CDR1 LGHNA, CDR2 YNFKEQ. Trimming took off 0 bases at V and 3 bases at J, with 14 bases between the two ends. The CDR3 covers 16 residues.